Listed here is a single TCR beta chain. Its antigen is not identified. The sample originates from a study of graft-versus-host responses after intestinal transplantation. Background on the study: Multivisceral, liver-intestinal, or isolated intestinal transplants were performed in recipients. Broader study findings: Early declines in HvG clones that occurred post-transplant were associated with peak circulating GvH clone levels.

Only in-frame clones appear in the TCRdb table, and some are missing; sequencing was by immunoSEQ multiplex PCR. The sample records approximately 54,000 clones, roughly nine tenths being singletons. This CDR3 has 15 amino acids. The germline V gene has CDR1 MNHNY and CDR2 SVGAGI (reference sequence). The germline V and J ends were trimmed by 1 base and 1 base, with 8 bases remaining between them. The source material was PBMCs, sampled roughly 680 days after intestinal transplant. The rearrangement uses TRBV6-6 and TRBJ1-5; D is possibly TRBD1 (5 bases). The sequence came from a human patient who received an intestinal transplant, so some T cells may come from the graft donor. The CDR3 nucleotides are TGTGCCAGCAGTTACTTTGGGGGAAGCAATCAGCCCCAGCATTTT. Amino acid sequence: CASSYFGGSNQPQHF.